This entry concerns a single T cell receptor beta chain. Its antigen remains unidentified. These data come from a study of blood T cells in healthy people across ages. PCR was performed a second time for about 7 to 11 cycles using a sample-barcoded 5' primer and a J-beta primer mix. MiXCR, applied by TCRdb to the 5' RACE reads, yields one record per CDR3 protein. The repertoire includes about 780,000 distinct CDR3 sequences, around 24% of them detected once, and approximately 2.9% sits in the top ten. Study conclusions and caveats: Getting older went along with TCR beta diversity per million T cells dropping roughly linearly.

V gave up 3 bases and J gave up 0 bases, with 9 bases separating them. The germline CDR1 and CDR2 sequences are MGHDK and SYGVNS. This CDR3 is 15 amino acids long. These data were likewise used in another study, on T cells of mothers and their children. That paper notes: Three healthy Caucasian mothers served as donors, and their six children did as well. Overlap measured in related mother-child pairs was slightly, non-significantly higher than in unrelated pairs.

The sequence was obtained from a boy between 10 and 17 years old in good health. The V call is TRBV25-1, the J call TRBJ1-5, with no clear D. The sample was blood. The CDR3 DNA reads as TGTGCCAGCAGTGAGCCCGGGGATAGCAATCAGCCCCAGCATTTT. Encoded protein: CASSEPGDSNQPQHF. Combining the CDR3 with reference TRBV25-1 and TRBJ1-5 gives the whole variable domain EADIYQTPRYLVIGTGKKITLECSQTMGHDKMYWYQQDPGMELHLIHYSYGVNSTEKGDLSSESTVSRIRTEHFPLTLESARPSHTSQYLCASSEPGDSNQPQHFGDGTRLSIL.